This T cell receptor (beta chain) was sequenced in a study of prognosis after radiotherapy for stage I lung cancer. Two separate time points each saw a draw of roughly 6 milliliters of peripheral blood. The genomic DNA TCR beta CDR3 region underwent two rounds of multiplex PCR. First-round PCR used primers specific to each TRBV and TRBJ gene. From the multiplex PCR reads, TCRdb called clonotypes with MiXCR, one entry per CDR3 protein. The sample shows around 20,000 distinct CDR3 sequences, around 47% of them seen only once. Study outcomes and limitations: The study found that unique TCR clone counts fell after stereotactic body radiation therapy, median approximately 10,000 versus 7,000. There was no determination made of whether the expanded TCR clones were tumor-specific. Shannon entropy after stereotactic body radiation therapy was lower in patients who developed distant metastases.

Note on this clonotype: Its matching antigen is unknown.

The source material was PBMCs, sampled before or after stereotactic body radiation therapy (not recorded which). The clonotype originates from a donor at least 50 years old with non-small cell lung cancer.

CDR3 in DNA: TGTGCCAGCAGTTTGTCCGGGAAGGCTTATGAGACCCAGTACTTC. Its protein product is CASSLSGKAYETQYF. The chain combines TRBV28 with TRBJ2-5; D is perhaps TRBD2 (5 bases). Germline V gives CDR1 MDHEN, CDR2 SYDVKM. With 3 bases removed from V and 5 bases from J, the gap between germline ends came to 16 bases. There are 15 residues in the CDR3. Using reference TRBV28 and TRBJ2-5 for the parts outside the CDR3, the full variable domain is DVKVTQSSRYLVKRTGEKVFLECVQDMDHENMFWYRQDPGLGLRLIYFSYDVKMKEKGDIPEGYSVSREKKERFSLILESASTNQTSMYLCASSLSGKAYETQYFGPGTRLLVL.